This TCR beta chain was identified during a study of blood T cell repertoires in COVID-19. Whole-study context: COVID-19 samples from acute and convalescent phases originated in the United States, Italy and Spain. T cells, B-cell-depleted T cells, or PBMCs provided the cDNA or gDNA that served as material.

The table came from immunoSEQ multiplex PCR; TCRdb's copy has only in-frame clones and leaves some out. The sample has approximately 97,000 clones; more than 70% are singletons. The CDR3 consists of 16 residues. The germline V gene encodes CDR1 MDHEN and CDR2 SYDVKM. V dropped 7 bases and J dropped 3; count of bases not matched to a gene: 11. This sequence originates from a human donor in a cohort sampled during active COVID-19. Sequenced material: peripheral blood. This rearrangement joins TRBV28 to TRBJ2-3; 9 nucleotides agree with TRBD1. CDR3 amino acids: CASIHLAGTGTDTQYF. The CDR3 DNA reads TGTGCCAGCATACACCTTGCTGGGACAGGGACAGATACGCAGTATTTT.